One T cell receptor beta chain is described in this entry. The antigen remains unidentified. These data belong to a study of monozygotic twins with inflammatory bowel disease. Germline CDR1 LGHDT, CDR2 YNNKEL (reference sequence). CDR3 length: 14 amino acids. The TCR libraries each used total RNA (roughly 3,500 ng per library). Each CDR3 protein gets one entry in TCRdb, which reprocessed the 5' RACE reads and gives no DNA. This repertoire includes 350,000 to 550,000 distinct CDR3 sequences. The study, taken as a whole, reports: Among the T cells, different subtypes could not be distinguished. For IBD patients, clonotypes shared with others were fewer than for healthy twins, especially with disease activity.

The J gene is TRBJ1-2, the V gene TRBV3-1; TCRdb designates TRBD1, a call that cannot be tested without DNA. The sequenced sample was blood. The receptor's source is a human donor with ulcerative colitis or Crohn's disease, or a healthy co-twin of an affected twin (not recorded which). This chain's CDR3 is CASSQMGQGGGYTF. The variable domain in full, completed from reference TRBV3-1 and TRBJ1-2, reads DTAVSQTPKYLVTQMGNDKSIKCEQNLGHDTMYWYKQDSKKFLKIMFSYNNKELIINETVPNRFSPKSPDKAHLNLHINSLELGDSAVYFCASSQMGQGGGYTFGSGTRLTVV.